These T cell receptor beta chains were read from a single sample in a study of blood T cell repertoires in COVID-19. Some clones are missing from TCRdb's copy, which holds only in-frame ones; the method was immunoSEQ multiplex PCR. The sample consists of about 50,000 clones, 90% of them appearing once. Input material: peripheral blood. Source of these receptors: a man in his forties with acute or convalescent COVID-19. The CDR3 runs from the conserved cysteine through the conserved F or W. Each record gives: D gene, clone size, V gene, J gene, CDR3 DNA, CDR3 protein. D genes are given only for firm matches. Only some rows state a clone size, as once, few, many or a class for expanded clones.

.,.,TRBV30,TRBJ1-5,TGTGCCTGGAACCACAGGGTCAATCAGCCCCAGCATTTT,CAWNHRVNQPQHF
TRBD1,once,TRBV27,TRBJ1-5,TGTGCCAGCAGTTTTTATTTTGACAGGGGGAATAGCAATCAGCCCCAGCATTTT,CASSFYFDRGNSNQPQHF
TRBD2,.,TRBV24-1,TRBJ2-1,TGTGCCACCAGTGACCTAGCGGGAGTAGACAATGAGCAGTTCTTC,CATSDLAGVDNEQFF
TRBD2,.,TRBV7-9,TRBJ2-3,TGTGCCAGCAGACCCACTATAGCGGGAGGCACAGATACGCAGTATTTT,CASRPTIAGGTDTQYF
.,.,TRBV2,TRBJ2-5,TGTGCCAGCACCGAAGAGACCCAGTACTTC,CASTEETQYF
.,.,TRBV15,TRBJ2-7,TGTGCCACCAGCAGAGCGCCCCCCCGGGCCTACGAGCAGTACTTC,CATSRAPPRAYEQYF
TRBD1,once,TRBV5-4,TRBJ1-1,TGTGCCAGCAGCTCAAGACAGGGTGGTAGCACTGAAGCTTTCTTT,CASSSRQGGSTEAFF
TRBD2,.,TRBV5-1,TRBJ2-1,TGCGCCAGCAGCTTGGCACAAGGACTAGCGGGAGGAGGAGAGCAGTTCTTC,CASSLAQGLAGGGEQFF
.,.,TRBV7-9,TRBJ2-1,TGTGCCAGCAGTATCCTAGCGCGGGGAGTGGCCTACAATGAGCAGTTCTTC,CASSILARGVAYNEQFF
TRBD2,once,TRBV30,TRBJ2-1,TGTGCCTGGAGTCGACTAGCGGGAGGCTTAACCAATGAGCAGTTCTTC,CAWSRLAGGLTNEQFF
TRBD1,.,TRBV27,TRBJ2-7,TGTGCCAGCAGTACACTTACCGGGACAGGGAACACCTACGAGCAGTACTTC,CASSTLTGTGNTYEQYF
TRBD1,.,TRBV19,TRBJ1-4,TGTGCCAGTAGTTTTTGGGGACAGGGGCGCGAAAAACTGTTTTTT,CASSFWGQGREKLFF
TRBD2,.,TRBV2,TRBJ2-3,TGTGCCAGCAGTAGCGAGCGGGGAAGCACAGATACGCAGTATTTT,CASSSERGSTDTQYF
TRBD1,.,TRBV6-5,TRBJ2-2,TGTGCCAGCAAACGGGGACAGGGGGACACCGGGGAGCTGTTTTTT,CASKRGQGDTGELFF
TRBD1,.,TRBV6-2/TRBV6-3,TRBJ1-2,TGTGCCAGCAGTCGCACCGGGACAGCTAGCGGGGGCTACACCTTC,CASSRTGTASGGYTF
.,.,TRBV28,TRBJ1-5,TGTGCCAGCAGTTCCCTCGGGGGACAGCCCCAGCATTTT,CASSSLGGQPQHF
.,.,TRBV19,TRBJ2-7,TGTGCCAGTAGTCCCTTGGGGAGCGGAGCCTACGAGCAGTACTTC,CASSPLGSGAYEQYF
TRBD2,.,TRBV11-2,TRBJ2-3,TGTGCCAGCAGCTTAACTAGCGGGGGGAGCACAGATACGCAGTATTTT,CASSLTSGGSTDTQYF
TRBD2,once,TRBV5-1,TRBJ2-2,TGCGCCAGCAGCGGGAGACTAGCGGGAGTGCCCGGGGAGCTGTTTTTT,CASSGRLAGVPGELFF
.,.,TRBV29-1,TRBJ2-3,TGCAGCGTTGCGACAGCCTCTAGCACAGATACGCAGTATTTT,CSVATASSTDTQYF
.,.,TRBV4-2,TRBJ1-6,TGTGCCAGCAGCCAAAACACCCAAATCCTGGACAGAGCTAATTCACCCCTCCACTTT,CASSQNTQILDRANSPLHF
.,few,TRBV28,TRBJ1-2,TGTGCCAGCGGGGGGGAGCTACCGAAGGCTAACTATGGCTACACCTTC,CASGGELPKANYGYTF
TRBD1,once,TRBV7-8,TRBJ2-7,TGTGCCAGCAGCCCCATGTTTGGGACAGGCGCCTACGAGCAGTACTTC,CASSPMFGTGAYEQYF
.,.,TRBV4-2,TRBJ1-1,TGTGCCAGCAGCCAGGGGGGTTTCGACACTGAAGCTTTCTTT,CASSQGGFDTEAFF
.,.,TRBV30,TRBJ2-7,TGTGCCTGGGCAAGGAGCTCCTACGAGCAGTACTTC,CAWARSSYEQYF
TRBD2,.,TRBV27,TRBJ2-2,TGTGCCAGCAGTTCTCCCTTAGCGGGAGTGGCCGGGGAGCTGTTTTTT,CASSSPLAGVAGELFF
TRBD1,.,TRBV7-9,TRBJ1-6,TGTGCCAGCAGCTCGGACAGGGAGGAGTCACCCCTCCACTTT,CASSSDREESPLHF
.,.,TRBV15,TRBJ1-6,.,CATSSTSARAMSPLHF
TRBD1,.,TRBV2,TRBJ1-2,TGTGCCAGCAGGGACGGGCGACAGGGGCGAGGCTACACCTTC,CASRDGRQGRGYTF
TRBD2,.,TRBV5-1,TRBJ2-7,TGCGCCAGCAGCCCTACACTAGCGGGAGAGGGAGAGCAGTACTTC,CASSPTLAGEGEQYF
.,.,TRBV10-3,TRBJ2-7,TGTGCCATCAGCACTAGTTCCTACGAGCAGTACTTC,CAISTSSYEQYF
TRBD2,.,TRBV28,TRBJ2-1,TGTGCCAGCAGGGCCACCGGGACTAGCGGGTTCAGCTCCTACAATGAGCAGTTCTTC,CASRATGTSGFSSYNEQFF
.,.,TRBV15,TRBJ2-7,TGTGCCACCAGCAGAGTAAGACAGGGACTCTACGAGCAGTACTTC,CATSRVRQGLYEQYF